This record concerns one TCR beta chain sequence. Trimming cost V 2 bases and J 2 bases, with 12 bases left between them. Per the germline V gene, CDR1 is ENHRY and CDR2 is SYGVKD. CDR3 length: 15 amino acids. The PCR ran on 60 Vbeta and 13 Jbeta primers. Only in-frame clones appear in the TCRdb table, and some are missing; sequencing was by immunoSEQ multiplex PCR. The sample table sets out more than 50,000 clones. This record comes from a study of cytomegalovirus exposure and HLA in healthy donors. This rearrangement joins TRBV10-3 to TRBJ2-5; D is perhaps TRBD2 (5 bases). Sequencing was performed on PBMCs. This clonotype was sampled from a man aged 50 to 59 in good health and CMV-seropositive. The CDR3 reads CAISEPGGRQETQYF. The CDR3 bases are TGTGCCATCAGTGAGCCGGGCGGGCGGCAAGAGACCCAGTACTTC.